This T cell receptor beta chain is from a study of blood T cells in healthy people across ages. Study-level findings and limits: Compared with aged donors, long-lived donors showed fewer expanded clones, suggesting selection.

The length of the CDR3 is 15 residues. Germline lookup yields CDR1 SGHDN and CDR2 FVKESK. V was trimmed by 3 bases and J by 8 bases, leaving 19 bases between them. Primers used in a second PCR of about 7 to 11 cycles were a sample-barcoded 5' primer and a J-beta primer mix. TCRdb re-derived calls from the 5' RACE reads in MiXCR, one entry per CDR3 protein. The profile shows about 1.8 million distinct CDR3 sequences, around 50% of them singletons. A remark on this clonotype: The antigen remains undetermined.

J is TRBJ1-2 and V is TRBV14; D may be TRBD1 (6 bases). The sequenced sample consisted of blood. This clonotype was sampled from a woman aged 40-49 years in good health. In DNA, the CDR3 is TGTGCCAGCAGCCAGAGCACAGGGAGCGGGCGCGGCTACACCTTC. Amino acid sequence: CASSQSTGSGRGYTF.